The clone carrying this TCR beta chain has a count of ten or more. Its specificity is not known. These data belong to a study of identical twins. CDR3 length: 16 residues. V lost 0 bases and J lost 5; bases outside the gene matches: 8. The V gene's germline CDR1 is SGHRS and CDR2 YFSETQ. MiXCR was run by TCRdb on the 5' RACE reads, yielding one entry per CDR3 protein. The repertoire consists of some 250,000 distinct CDR3 sequences, with under 8.5% occurring once and the leading ten covering 13% to 15%. Study observations and caveats: Insertions ran lower in abundant cord blood beta clonotypes, though not in memory repertoires.

This sample was also put to use in a study of T cells expressing NK-cell markers. That study adds: The authors sequenced eight donors, of whom seven were HCMV-seropositive and one was seronegative. Among CD8+ T cells from five or six donors, dominant NKG2C+ clonotypes accounted for about 1.0-7.5%. In several donors, dominant clonotypes made up about 25-60.1% of CD3+CD56-NKG2C+ cells.

This chain uses TRBV5-1 with TRBJ1-1, with 9 bases fitting TRBD1. The sample was CD8+ T cells sorted from blood. This sequence was found in a woman between 18 and 29 years old in good health. CDR3 in amino acids: CASSLAGTGLFTEAFF. The CDR3 bases are TGCGCCAGCAGCTTGGCCGGGACAGGGTTATTTACTGAAGCTTTCTTT.